This T cell receptor beta chain was sequenced during a study of T cells in Graves' hyperthyroidism and ophthalmopathy. Each diagnosis drew on symptoms, thyroxine, TRAb, thyroid ultrasound and orbital computed tomography findings. TCR beta CDR3 sequences were amplified from RNA transcripts. HTBI primers were employed in a first-round RT-PCR of the TCR CDR3. TCRdb called the multiplex PCR reads again in MiXCR, with one record for every CDR3 protein. The sample comprises approximately 700,000 distinct CDR3 sequences, 16% of which are singletons, and under 10% rests with the top ten. The trim removed 0 bases at V and 7 bases at J, leaving 11 bases unmatched. The CDR3 consists of 17 residues. CDR1 DFQATT and CDR2 SNEGSKA come from the germline V gene (reference sequence). This clonotype was recorded many times.

This sequence originates from a man aged 18 to 30 with Graves' hyperthyroidism. Source material: blood. The V call is TRBV20-1, the J call TRBJ2-7; 14 nucleotides agree with TRBD2. The CDR3 is CSARDYRTSGRLREQYF. The CDR3 coding sequence is TGCAGTGCTAGAGATTACCGGACTAGCGGGAGGCTGCGTGAGCAGTACTTC.